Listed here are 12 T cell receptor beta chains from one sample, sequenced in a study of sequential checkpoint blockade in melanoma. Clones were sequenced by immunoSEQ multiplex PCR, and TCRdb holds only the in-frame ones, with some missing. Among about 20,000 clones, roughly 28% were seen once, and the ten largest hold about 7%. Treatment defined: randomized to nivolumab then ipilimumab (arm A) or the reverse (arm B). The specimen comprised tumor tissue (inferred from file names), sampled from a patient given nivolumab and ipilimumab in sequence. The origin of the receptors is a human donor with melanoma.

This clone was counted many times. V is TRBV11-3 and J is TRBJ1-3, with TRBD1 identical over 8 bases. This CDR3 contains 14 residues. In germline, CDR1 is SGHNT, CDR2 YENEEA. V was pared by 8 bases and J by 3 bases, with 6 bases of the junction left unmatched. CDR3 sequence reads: CASETGGRGNTIYF. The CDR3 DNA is TGTGCCAGCGAAACAGGGGGACGTGGAAACACCATATATTTT.

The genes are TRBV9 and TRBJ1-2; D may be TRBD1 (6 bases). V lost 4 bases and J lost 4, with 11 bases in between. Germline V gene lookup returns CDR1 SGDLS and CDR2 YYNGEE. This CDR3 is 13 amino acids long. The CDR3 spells CASSTTGSYGYTF. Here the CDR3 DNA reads TGTGCCAGCAGCACGACAGGCAGCTATGGCTACACCTTC.

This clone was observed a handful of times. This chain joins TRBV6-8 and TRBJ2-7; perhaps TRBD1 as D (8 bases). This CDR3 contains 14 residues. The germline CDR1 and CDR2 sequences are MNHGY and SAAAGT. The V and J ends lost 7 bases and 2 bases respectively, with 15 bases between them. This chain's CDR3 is CASILQGGPYEQYF. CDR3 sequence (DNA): TGTGCCAGCATCTTACAGGGGGGGCCCTACGAGCAGTACTTC.

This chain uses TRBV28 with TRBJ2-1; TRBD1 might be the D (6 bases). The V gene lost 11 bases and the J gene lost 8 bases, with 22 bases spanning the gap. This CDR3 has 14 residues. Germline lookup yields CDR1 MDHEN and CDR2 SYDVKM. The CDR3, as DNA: TGTGCCGGAGGAATTGGGGGCGCTATATATGAGCAGTTCTTC. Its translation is CAGGIGGAIYEQFF. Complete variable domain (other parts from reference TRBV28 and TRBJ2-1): DVKVTQSSRYLVKRTGEKVFLECVQDMDHENMFWYRQDPGLGLRLIYFSYDVKMKEKGDIPEGYSVSREKKERFSLILESASTNQTSMYLCAGGIGGAIYEQFFGPGTRLTVL.

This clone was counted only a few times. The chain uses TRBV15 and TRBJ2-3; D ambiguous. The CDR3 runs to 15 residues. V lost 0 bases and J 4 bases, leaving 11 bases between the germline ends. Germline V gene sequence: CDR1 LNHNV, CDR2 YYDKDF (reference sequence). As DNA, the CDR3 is TGTGCCACCAGCAGAGATCCCGGCACAGCAGATACGCAGTATTTT. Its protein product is CATSRDPGTADTQYF.

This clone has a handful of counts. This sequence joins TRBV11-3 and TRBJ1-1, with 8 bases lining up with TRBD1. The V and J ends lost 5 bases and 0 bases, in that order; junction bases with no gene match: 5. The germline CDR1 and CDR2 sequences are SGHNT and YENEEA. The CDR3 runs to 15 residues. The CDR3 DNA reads TGTGCCAGCAGCCACCGGACAGGGTTGAACACTGAAGCTTTCTTT. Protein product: CASSHRTGLNTEAFF.

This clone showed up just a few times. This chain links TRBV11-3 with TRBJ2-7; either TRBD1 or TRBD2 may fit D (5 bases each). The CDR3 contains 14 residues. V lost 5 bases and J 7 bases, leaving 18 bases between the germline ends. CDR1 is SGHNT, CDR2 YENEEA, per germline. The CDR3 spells CASSRDQITSEQYF. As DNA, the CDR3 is TGTGCCAGCAGCCGGGACCAAATAACCTCGGAGCAGTACTTC. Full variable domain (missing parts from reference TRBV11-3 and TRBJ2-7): EAGVVQSPRYKIIEKKQPVAFWCNPISGHNTLYWYLQNLGQGPELLIRYENEEAVDDSQLPKDRFSAERLKGVDSTLKIQPAELGDSAVYLCASSRDQITSEQYFGPGTRLTVT.

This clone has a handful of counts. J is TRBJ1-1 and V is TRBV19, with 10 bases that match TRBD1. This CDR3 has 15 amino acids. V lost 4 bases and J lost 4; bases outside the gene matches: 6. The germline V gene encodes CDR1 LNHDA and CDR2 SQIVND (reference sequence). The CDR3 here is CASSTKTGGGTEAFF. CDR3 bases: TGTGCCAGTAGTACAAAGACAGGGGGCGGCACTGAAGCTTTCTTT. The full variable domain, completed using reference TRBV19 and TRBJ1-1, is DGGITQSPKYLFRKEGQNVTLSCEQNLNHDAMYWYRQDPGQGLRLIYYSQIVNDFQKGDIAEGYSVSREKKESFPLTVTSAQKNPTAFYLCASSTKTGGGTEAFFGQGTRLTVV.

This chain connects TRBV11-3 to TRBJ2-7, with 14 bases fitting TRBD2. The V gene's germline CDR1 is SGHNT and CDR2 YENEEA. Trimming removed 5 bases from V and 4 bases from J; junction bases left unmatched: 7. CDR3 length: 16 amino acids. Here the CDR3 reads CASSQGGTSGSYEQYF. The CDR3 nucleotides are TGTGCCAGCAGCCAAGGGGGGACTAGCGGGAGTTACGAGCAGTACTTC. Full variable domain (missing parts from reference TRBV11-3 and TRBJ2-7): EAGVVQSPRYKIIEKKQPVAFWCNPISGHNTLYWYLQNLGQGPELLIRYENEEAVDDSQLPKDRFSAERLKGVDSTLKIQPAELGDSAVYLCASSQGGTSGSYEQYFGPGTRLTVT.

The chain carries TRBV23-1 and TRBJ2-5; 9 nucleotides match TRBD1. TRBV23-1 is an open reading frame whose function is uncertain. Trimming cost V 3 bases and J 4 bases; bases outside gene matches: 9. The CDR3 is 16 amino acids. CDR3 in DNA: TGCGCCAGCAGTCATTGGACAGGGGACGTGTTAGAGACCCAGTACTTC. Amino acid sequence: CASSHWTGDVLETQYF.

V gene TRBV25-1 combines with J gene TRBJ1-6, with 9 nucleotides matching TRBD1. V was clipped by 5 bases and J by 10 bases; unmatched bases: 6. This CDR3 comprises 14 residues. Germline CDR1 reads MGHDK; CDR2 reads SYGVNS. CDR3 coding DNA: TGTGCCAGCAGTTGGAACAGGGGGCACTCACCCCTCCACTTT. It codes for CASSWNRGHSPLHF.

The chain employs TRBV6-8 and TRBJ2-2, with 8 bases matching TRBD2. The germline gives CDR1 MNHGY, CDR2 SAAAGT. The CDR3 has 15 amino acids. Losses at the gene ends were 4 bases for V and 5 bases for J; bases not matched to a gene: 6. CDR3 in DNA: TGTGCCAGCAGTTCCCCCGGGGGGGTAACCGGGGAGCTGTTTTTT. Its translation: CASSSPGGVTGELFF.